The 5 T cell receptor beta chains presented below share a single source sample, sequenced in a study of beta chain features in type 1 diabetes. Points from the study as a whole: Among all four CD4+ subsets, Type 1 diabetes patients had TCRB CDR3s that were moderately but significantly shorter.

Which antigens these TCRs recognize remains unknown. Reverse transcribing all isolated RNA meant expressed TCRB transcripts were sequenced. Profiled with immunoSEQ multiplex PCR; TCRdb holds only in-frame clones, not every one. The data contain 550,000 to 850,000 clones, roughly an eighth of them singletons. Sequencing was done on a sample of naive CD4+ T cells from blood. These receptor sequences come from a man aged 18 to 35 with type 1 diabetes.

In this sample, this clone turned up a few times. The V call is TRBV9, the J call TRBJ2-5; a weak D match, TRBD2 (5 bases). This CDR3 contains 16 residues. Germline lookup yields CDR1 SGDLS and CDR2 YYNGEE. The V and J ends lost 0 bases and 2 bases respectively, with 14 bases between them. The CDR3 is CASSVGLATFQETQYF. CDR3 DNA: TGTGCCAGCAGCGTAGGGCTAGCTACCTTTCAAGAGACCCAGTACTTC.

This clone was seen only a few times. This chain joins TRBV19 and TRBJ1-1; 8 bases fit TRBD1. The V segment lost 10 bases and the J segment 4 bases; nucleotides outside the gene matches: 14. CDR1 and CDR2 (germline): LNHDA, SQIVND (reference sequence). The CDR3 is 15 amino acids. Here the CDR3 reads CATLPGQAGGTEAFF. CDR3 in DNA: TGTGCCACCTTACCGGGACAGGCGGGAGGCACTGAAGCTTTCTTT.

This clone was detected a few times. V is TRBV30 and J is TRBJ1-4; D is unresolved. This CDR3 spans 15 amino acids. The germline CDR1 and CDR2 sequences are GTSNPN and SVGIG (reference sequence). With 2 bases removed from V and 7 bases from J, the gap between germline ends came to 17 bases. The CDR3 DNA reads TGTGCCTGGAGTATCACAGCCCTGGGTGGTGAAAAACTGTTTTTT. This gives the protein CAWSITALGGEKLFF.

This rearrangement joins TRBV18 to TRBJ2-5; 9 nucleotides match TRBD2. The germline V gene encodes CDR1 KGHSH and CDR2 LQKENI. V was clipped by 0 bases and J by 4 bases; unmatched bases: 6. The CDR3 is 16 residues long. CDR3 DNA: TGTGCCAGCTCACCACCTATCGCGGGGGGGCCAGAGACCCAGTACTTC. Translation: CASSPPIAGGPETQYF.

This clone has a handful of counts. DNA for the CDR3: TGTGCCAGCAACAGAGGTGTATCAGATACGCAGTATTTT. Encoded protein: CASNRGVSDTQYF. This chain uses TRBV7-9 with TRBJ2-3; unclear D gene. Germline V lookup: CDR1 SEHNR, CDR2 FQNEAQ (reference sequence). There are 13 residues in the CDR3. Trimming took 7 bases from V and 4 from J, leaving 12 bases between them.